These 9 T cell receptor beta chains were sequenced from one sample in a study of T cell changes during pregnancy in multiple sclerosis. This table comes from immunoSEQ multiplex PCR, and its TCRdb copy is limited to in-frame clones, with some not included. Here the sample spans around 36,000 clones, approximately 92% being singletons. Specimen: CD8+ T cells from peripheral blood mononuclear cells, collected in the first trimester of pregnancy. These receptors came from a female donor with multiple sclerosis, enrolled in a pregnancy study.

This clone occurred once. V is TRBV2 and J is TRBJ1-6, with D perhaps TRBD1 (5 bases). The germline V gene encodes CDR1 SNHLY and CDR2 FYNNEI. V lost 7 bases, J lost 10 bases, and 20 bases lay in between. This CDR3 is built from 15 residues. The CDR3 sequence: CASNLGGEGGSPLHF. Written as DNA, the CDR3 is TGTGCCAGCAATTTGGGGGGGGAGGGTGGATCACCCCTCCACTTT. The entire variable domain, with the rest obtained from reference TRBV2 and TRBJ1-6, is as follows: EPEVTQTPSHQVTQMGQEVILRCVPISNHLYFYWYRQILGQKVEFLVSFYNNEISEKSEIFDDQFSVERPDGSNFTLKIRSTKLEDSAMYFCASNLGGEGGSPLHFGNGTRLTVT.

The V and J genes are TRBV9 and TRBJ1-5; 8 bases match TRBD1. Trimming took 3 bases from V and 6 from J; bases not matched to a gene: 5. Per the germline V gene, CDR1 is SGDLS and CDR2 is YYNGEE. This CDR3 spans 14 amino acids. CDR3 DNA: TGTGCCAGCAGCGCGACAGGGGAGAGTCAGCCCCAGCATTTT. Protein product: CASSATGESQPQHF.

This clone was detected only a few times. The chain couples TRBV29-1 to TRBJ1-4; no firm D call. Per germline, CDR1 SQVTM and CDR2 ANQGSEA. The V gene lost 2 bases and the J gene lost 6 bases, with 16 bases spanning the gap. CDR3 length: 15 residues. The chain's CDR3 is CSVETPRDGDEKLFF. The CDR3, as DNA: TGCAGCGTTGAAACTCCGAGGGATGGAGATGAAAAACTGTTTTTT.

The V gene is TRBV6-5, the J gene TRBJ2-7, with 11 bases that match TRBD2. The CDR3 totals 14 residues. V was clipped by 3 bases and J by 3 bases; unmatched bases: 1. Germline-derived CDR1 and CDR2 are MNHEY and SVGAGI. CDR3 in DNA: TGTGCCAGCAGTTATCTAGCGGGGGGCTACGAGCAGTACTTC. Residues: CASSYLAGGYEQYF.

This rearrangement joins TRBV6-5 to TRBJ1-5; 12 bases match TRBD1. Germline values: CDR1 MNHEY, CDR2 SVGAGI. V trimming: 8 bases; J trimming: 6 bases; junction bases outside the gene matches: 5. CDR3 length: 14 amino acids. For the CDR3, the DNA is TGTGCCAGCGCCCCGGGACAGGGGGCTCAGCCCCAGCATTTT. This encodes CASAPGQGAQPQHF.

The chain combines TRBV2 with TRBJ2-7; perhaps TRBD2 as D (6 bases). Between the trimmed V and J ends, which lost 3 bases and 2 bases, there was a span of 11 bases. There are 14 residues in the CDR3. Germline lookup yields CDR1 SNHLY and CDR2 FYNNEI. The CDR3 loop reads CASSEGGRTYEQYF. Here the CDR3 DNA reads TGTGCCAGCAGTGAGGGGGGACGGACCTACGAGCAGTACTTC.

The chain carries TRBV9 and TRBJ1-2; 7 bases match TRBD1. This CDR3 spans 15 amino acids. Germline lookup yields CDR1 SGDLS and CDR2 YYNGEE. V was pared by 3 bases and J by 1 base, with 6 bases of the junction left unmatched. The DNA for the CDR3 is TGTGCCAGCAGCGCGCCGGGACAGCTTAACTATGGCTACACCTTC. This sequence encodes CASSAPGQLNYGYTF. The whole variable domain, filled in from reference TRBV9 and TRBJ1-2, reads DSGVTQTPKHLITATGQRVTLRCSPRSGDLSVYWYQQSLDQGLQFLIQYYNGEERAKGNILERFSAQQFPDLHSELNLSSLELGDSALYFCASSAPGQLNYGYTFGSGTRLTVV.

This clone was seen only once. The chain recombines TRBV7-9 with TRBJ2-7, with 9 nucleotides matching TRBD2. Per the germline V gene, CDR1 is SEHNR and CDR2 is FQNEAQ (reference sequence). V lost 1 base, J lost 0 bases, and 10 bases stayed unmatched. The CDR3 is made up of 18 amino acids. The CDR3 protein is CASSLVGRGGYSSYEQYF. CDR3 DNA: TGTGCCAGCAGCTTAGTCGGGCGGGGGGGCTATTCCTCCTACGAGCAGTACTTC.

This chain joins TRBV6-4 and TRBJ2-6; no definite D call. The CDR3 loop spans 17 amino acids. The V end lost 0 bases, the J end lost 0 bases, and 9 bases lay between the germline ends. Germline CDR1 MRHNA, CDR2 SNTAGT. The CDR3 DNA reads TGTGCCAGCAGTGACTCCGTAGACATCTCTGGGGCCAACGTCCTGACTTTC. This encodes CASSDSVDISGANVLTF.